This is a list of T cell receptor beta chains from one sample in a study of regulatory T cells in long-lasting Graves disease. TCRdb called the multiplex PCR reads again in MiXCR, with one record for every CDR3 protein. The sample has 200,000 to 250,000 distinct CDR3 sequences; around 20% are singletons. Sequences were derived from peripheral blood mononuclear cells (PBMCs), sampled at new diagnosis, from a patient treated with antithyroid drugs. The receptors were gathered from a female donor with Graves disease. CDR3s include the opening cysteine and the closing phenylalanine or tryptophan.

j_call,v_call,cdr3_aa
TRBJ2-1,TRBV28,CASSFSGRGVNEQFF
TRBJ1-1,TRBV11-2,CASSLRAGGGWTEAFF
TRBJ2-7,TRBV9,CASSVEGTSGTAYEQYF
TRBJ2-1,TRBV7-9,CATQSSGRSGNEQFF
TRBJ2-2,TRBV2,CASSEGQYTGELFF
TRBJ2-1,TRBV29-1,CSVEGHQGLAEYNEQFF
TRBJ2-5,TRBV29-1,CSVEEGMVETQYF
TRBJ2-2,TRBV30,CAWSGEMRGKATGELFF
TRBJ2-5,TRBV27,CASSPRASYEQETQYF
TRBJ1-4,TRBV28,CASRGTGVSEKLFF
TRBJ1-4,TRBV10-1,CASSEGTGVDEKLFF
TRBJ2-5,TRBV7-9,CASSPILGALGGQETQYF
TRBJ1-4,TRBV24-1,CATSDRDRSGEKLFF
TRBJ2-7,TRBV9,CASITGDEQYF
TRBJ2-1,TRBV7-2,CASSYRTSGDNEQFF
TRBJ2-3,TRBV24-1,CATSDYTDTQYF
TRBJ2-3,TRBV6-2/TRBV6-3,CASSDIASTDTQYF
TRBJ2-5,TRBV3-1,CASSPAGKAETQYF
TRBJ1-1,TRBV6-1,CASRRLGRMNTEAFF
TRBJ1-1,TRBV7-8,CASSSGTARGTEAFF
TRBJ2-1,TRBV30,CAWTAGGYNEQFF
TRBJ2-5,TRBV11-2,CASSFWTRGETQYF
TRBJ2-5,TRBV5-1,CASNAGGTETQYF
TRBJ1-5,TRBV6-2/TRBV6-3,CASSEARYRGDSNQPQHF
TRBJ2-3,TRBV30,CAWRGLGTDTQYF
TRBJ2-7,TRBV4-2,CASSQDSADDYYEQYF
TRBJ1-1,TRBV2,CASSERGWGRRETEAFF
TRBJ2-3,TRBV9,CASSVVRTSGLDTQYF
TRBJ2-5,TRBV9,CASSVDGKRETQYF
TRBJ2-7,TRBV9,CASSVEGTSGRIGQYF
TRBJ1-2,TRBV20-1,CSASNRVGYTF
TRBJ1-6,TRBV18,CASSPAGTVYSPLHF
TRBJ1-5,TRBV2,CASNTGIRGGQPQHF
TRBJ2-3,TRBV3-1,CASSQPSLAGVSTDTQYF
TRBJ2-2,TRBV6-2/TRBV6-3,CASRRGLANTGELFF
TRBJ2-3,TRBV29-1,CSVEGTSEDTQYF
TRBJ2-7,TRBV10-3,CAINAQVSYEQYF
TRBJ2-3,TRBV6-2/TRBV6-3,CASRTTGQGGTDTQYF
TRBJ2-7,TRBV6-1,CASKGGQGNYEQYF
TRBJ2-4,TRBV6-1,CASGLGWGAKNIQYF
TRBJ2-5,TRBV20-1,CSARATGTSLETQYF
TRBJ2-5,TRBV7-2,CASSLVFTSLHQETQYF
TRBJ2-6,TRBV19,CASSMVHSGANVLTF
TRBJ2-3,TRBV28,CASSGHYGTSGRGRSADTQYF
TRBJ1-2,TRBV14,CASSQTWSGYTF
TRBJ2-5,TRBV5-6,CASSFRYGGETQYF
TRBJ1-4,TRBV5-1,CASSLDSLSGANEKLFF